The next 3 T cell receptor beta chains were all read from a single sample in a study of OX40 agonist ivuxolimab in advanced cancers. Repertoires were generated with immunoSEQ multiplex PCR, while TCRdb's copy carries only in-frame clones and drops some. The data hold tens of thousands of clones, with more than 80% observed a single time. Sequenced here: CD4+ or CD8+ T cells sorted from blood, sampled in a trial of the OX40 agonist ivuxolimab. Every receptor here comes from an adult with an advanced solid tumor such as melanoma, head and neck, liver or kidney cancer.

The chain couples TRBV7-6 to TRBJ1-5; 9 positions agree with TRBD1. With V trimmed by 5 bases and J by 0 bases, 8 bases remained unmatched. From germline, CDR1 is SGHVS and CDR2 FNYEAQ. The CDR3 sequence is 17 residues long. For the CDR3, the DNA is TGTGCCAGCAGCGGAGGGACAGGGAGATATAGCAATCAGCCCCAGCATTTT. It yields the protein CASSGGTGRYSNQPQHF.

The rearrangement joins TRBV7-9 to TRBJ2-1, with unresolved D. Looked up from germline, CDR1 is SEHNR and CDR2 is FQNEAQ (reference sequence). The CDR3 is 16 amino acids. The germline V and J ends were trimmed by 0 bases and 3 bases, with 12 bases remaining between them. The CDR3 reads CASSLAGRDFYNEQFF. The CDR3 DNA sequence: TGTGCCAGCAGCTTAGCGGGAAGAGACTTCTACAATGAGCAGTTCTTC.

This chain connects TRBV19 to TRBJ2-7, with TRBD2 matching over 13 bases. Per germline, CDR1 LNHDA and CDR2 SQIVND (reference sequence). This CDR3 comprises 15 residues. With 10 bases clipped from V and 4 bases from J, the junction kept 10 bases outside the gene matches. CDR3 DNA: TGTGCCACCGCCCCCCGGACTAGCGGGAGATACGAGCAGTACTTC. This encodes CATAPRTSGRYEQYF.